This entry lists 30 T cell receptor beta chains sequenced from one sample in a study of identifying expanded T cells in peripheral blood. Some clones are missing from TCRdb's copy, which holds only in-frame ones; the method was immunoSEQ multiplex PCR. The data show approximately 100,000 clones, with about 90% seen just once and about 3.9% held by the top ten. Sequencing was performed on blood. Every receptor here comes from a person aged 18-70 years in good health.

This clone occurred many times. The chain employs TRBV4-3 and TRBJ2-7; 10 bases agree with TRBD2. The CDR3 length is 16 residues. V lost 0 bases and J lost 0; bases outside the gene matches: 2. Per germline, CDR1 LGHNA and CDR2 YSLEER. For the CDR3, the DNA is TGCGCCAGCAGCCAAGAACCTAGCGGGAGCTCCTACGAGCAGTACTTC. Translation gives CASSQEPSGSSYEQYF.

The chain joins TRBV5-5 to TRBJ2-1; D is possibly TRBD2 (6 bases). This CDR3 region has 14 residues. V shed 4 bases and J shed 5 bases, with 13 bases lying between them. The germline V gene encodes CDR1 SGHKS and CDR2 YYEKEE (reference sequence). The CDR3 region has the DNA TGTGCCAGCAGCAAGGGAGGCCTGAACAATGAGCAGTTCTTC. Translation gives CASSKGGLNNEQFF.

This clone has a single count. The chain uses TRBV28 and TRBJ2-7; perhaps TRBD2 as D (6 bases). V lost 3 bases and J 7 bases, leaving 22 bases between the germline ends. The germline V gene has CDR1 MDHEN and CDR2 SYDVKM. There are 16 residues in the CDR3. Here the CDR3 reads CASSFFGSAGREEQYF. In DNA form, the CDR3 reads TGTGCCAGCAGTTTCTTCGGTTCTGCTGGTCGGGAGGAGCAGTACTTC. Based on the CDR3 plus reference TRBV28 and TRBJ2-7, the full variable domain is DVKVTQSSRYLVKRTGEKVFLECVQDMDHENMFWYRQDPGLGLRLIYFSYDVKMKEKGDIPEGYSVSREKKERFSLILESASTNQTSMYLCASSFFGSAGREEQYFGPGTRLTVT.

The V call is TRBV30, the J call TRBJ2-7; D tentatively reads TRBD1 or TRBD2 (5 bases each). Between the trimmed V and J ends, which lost 0 bases and 5 bases, there was a span of 8 bases. The length of the CDR3 is 12 residues. Germline V lookup: CDR1 GTSNPN, CDR2 SVGIG (reference sequence). The DNA for the CDR3 is TGTGCCTGGAGTGTCAGAGGGGACGAGCAGTACTTC. It yields the protein CAWSVRGDEQYF.

The rearrangement joins TRBV19 to TRBJ2-4; D perhaps matches TRBD2 (7 bases). This CDR3 has 15 amino acids. V was trimmed by 4 bases and J by 0 bases, leaving 10 bases between them. CDR1 is LNHDA, CDR2 SQIVND, per germline (reference sequence). The CDR3 DNA reads as TGTGCCAGTAGTAAGGGGGGGGAAGCCAAAAACATTCAGTACTTC. This encodes CASSKGGEAKNIQYF.

The CDR3 coding sequence is TGCGCCAGCAGCCAGCAGGGGACCTCTGGAAACACCATATATTTT. Residues: CASSQQGTSGNTIYF. The rearrangement links TRBV4-1 to TRBJ1-3; D perhaps matches TRBD1 (6 bases). Trimming pared 3 bases from V and 0 bases from J, leaving 9 bases between. The CDR3 runs 15 residues. Germline V CDR1 and CDR2: MGHRA, YSYEKL.

This chain uses TRBV9 with TRBJ1-4; D might be TRBD1 (5 bases). Trimming took 0 bases from V and 8 from J, leaving 14 bases between them. Germline CDR1 SGDLS, CDR2 YYNGEE. The CDR3 has 15 amino acids. The CDR3 here is CASSVAGVFGEKLFF. The CDR3 DNA is TGTGCCAGCAGCGTAGCGGGGGTTTTTGGGGAAAAACTGTTTTTT.

The chain has TRBV21-1 and TRBJ2-3; the D call of TRBD2 is as the table states it, not checked on the DNA. TRBV21-1 is termed a pseudogene. The CDR3 consists of 17 residues. In DNA form, the CDR3 reads TGTGCCAGCAGCAAAGCTCCTAGCGGGAGGGCCACAGATACGCAGTATTTT. It specifies CASSKAPSGRATDTQYF.

The J gene is TRBJ1-1, the V gene TRBV5-1; D gene unclear. V lost 4 bases, J lost 1 base, and 11 bases lay in between. This CDR3 spans 14 amino acids. The germline gives CDR1 SGHRS, CDR2 YFSETQ. As DNA, the CDR3 is TGCGCCAGCAGCGCCCCAGGAGAGAACACTGAAGCTTTCTTT. Its protein is CASSAPGENTEAFF.

The V and J genes are TRBV6-1 and TRBJ2-7, with D unclear. V lost 6 bases, J lost 3 bases, and 15 bases lay in between. Germline loops: CDR1 MNHNS, CDR2 SASEGT. The CDR3 is made up of 14 amino acids. CDR3 bases: TGTGCCAGCAGCGAGGTGCCCAGGAACTACGAGCAGTACTTC. Its protein product is CASSEVPRNYEQYF.

The CDR3 sequence: CASSRPNTEAFF. The CDR3 DNA reads as TGTGCCAGCAGCCGGCCCAACACTGAAGCTTTCTTT. The chain has TRBV5-4 and TRBJ1-1, with D unresolved. Germline V gene lookup returns CDR1 SGHNT and CDR2 YYREEE (reference sequence). The CDR3 consists of 12 residues. V was clipped by 4 bases and J by 2 bases, with 6 bases between them.

The chain employs TRBV30 and TRBJ1-1; D gene unclear. Trimming removed 8 bases from V and 0 bases from J, with 13 bases in between. There are 13 residues in the CDR3. Germline lookup yields CDR1 GTSNPN and CDR2 SVGIG (reference sequence). The CDR3, as DNA: TGTGCCGGGCGTTGGACTTTGAACACTGAAGCTTTCTTT. This gives the protein CAGRWTLNTEAFF.

The J gene is TRBJ1-1, the V gene TRBV7-9, with D perhaps matching TRBD1 (6 bases). Deletions cut 5 bases from V and 6 bases from J, with 19 bases between. In germline, CDR1 is SEHNR, CDR2 FQNEAQ (reference sequence). The CDR3 loop spans 15 amino acids. In nucleotides, the CDR3 is TGTGCCAGCAGCCACAGGGACCGCCCGGAGGCTGAAGCTTTCTTT. This codes for CASSHRDRPEAEAFF.

The chain carries TRBV27 and TRBJ1-2, with 10 bases lining up with TRBD1. The trim removed 5 bases at V and 4 bases at J, leaving 13 bases unmatched. CDR3 length equals 17 residues. Germline V CDR1 and CDR2: MNHEY, SMNVEV (reference sequence). As DNA, the CDR3 is TGTGCCAGCAGTCGGGGACAGGGGTGGGATTTGAGCTATGGCTACACCTTC. Protein sequence: CASSRGQGWDLSYGYTF.

The rearrangement uses TRBV7-9 and TRBJ1-1, with 12 nucleotides matching TRBD1. Trimming cost V 4 bases and J 2 bases; bases outside gene matches: 14. Germline CDR1 SEHNR, CDR2 FQNEAQ (reference sequence). The length of the CDR3 is 19 residues. The CDR3, as DNA: TGTGCCAGCAGCTCGCCGGGACAGGGGGCTTTTCTCTTTAACACTGAAGCTTTCTTT. Its translation is CASSSPGQGAFLFNTEAFF.

This clone was counted a single time. The chain uses TRBV7-2 and TRBJ2-1; TRBD2 agrees at 8 bases. Trimming cost V 5 bases and J 8 bases; bases outside gene matches: 11. Germline values: CDR1 SGHTA, CDR2 FQGNSA. The CDR3 runs 15 residues. CDR3 nucleotides: TGTGCCAGCAGCCGTTGGGTTAGCGGGGAAGATGAGCAGTTCTTC. Translation: CASSRWVSGEDEQFF.

V is TRBV19 and J is TRBJ2-7; D unresolved. With 5 bases removed from V and 5 bases from J, the gap between germline ends came to 19 bases. This CDR3 region has 15 residues. Per germline, CDR1 LNHDA and CDR2 SQIVND (reference sequence). In DNA form, the CDR3 reads TGTGCCAGTAGTCTTTTTGGGCCAACGACCCACGAGCAGTACTTC. Encoded protein: CASSLFGPTTHEQYF.

The chain couples TRBV29-1 to TRBJ2-7; 8 bases are shared with TRBD1. V lost 2 bases and J lost 3; bases outside the gene matches: 3. The CDR3 is made up of 13 amino acids. Germline values: CDR1 SQVTM, CDR2 ANQGSEA. Written as DNA, the CDR3 is TGCAGCGTTGAAAAACAGGGGGGCTACGAGCAGTACTTC. This encodes CSVEKQGGYEQYF.

This chain uses TRBV5-1 with TRBJ2-3; D is unclear. V lost 3 bases and J lost 4, with 9 bases in between. CDR3 length equals 13 residues. Germline assignment: CDR1 SGHRS and CDR2 YFSETQ. CDR3 nucleotide sequence: TGCGCCAGCAGCTCGCTAGTATCAGATACGCAGTATTTT. Translating it yields CASSSLVSDTQYF.

This rearrangement joins TRBV6-1 to TRBJ2-7, with 16 positions matching TRBD2. Trimming took 1 base from V and 2 from J; bases not matched to a gene: 11. The CDR3 is 20 residues long. The germline V gene has CDR1 MNHNS and CDR2 SASEGT. CDR3: CASSEEGSTGLAGGPYEQYF. The CDR3 coding sequence is TGTGCCAGCAGTGAAGAGGGTTCAACGGGACTAGCGGGAGGGCCCTACGAGCAGTACTTC.

The chain links TRBV7-2 to TRBJ2-7; 7 nucleotides match TRBD2. This CDR3 region has 16 residues. Germline V lookup: CDR1 SGHTA, CDR2 FQGNSA. V lost 2 bases and J lost 0; bases outside the gene matches: 7. The CDR3 loop is CASSLNAGVLSYEQYF. DNA of the CDR3: TGTGCCAGCAGCTTAAATGCGGGAGTCCTCTCCTACGAGCAGTACTTC.

The V gene is TRBV6-1, the J gene TRBJ2-3, with 7 bases that match TRBD2. The CDR3 runs to 16 residues. V was clipped by 2 bases and J by 4 bases; unmatched bases: 9. Germline V gene sequence: CDR1 MNHNS, CDR2 SASEGT. The chain's CDR3 is CASSEKGGSGADTQYF. The CDR3 DNA sequence: TGTGCCAGCAGTGAAAAAGGCGGGAGTGGGGCAGATACGCAGTATTTT.

This clone was recorded once. The chain combines TRBV7-2 with TRBJ2-5; no clear D. This CDR3 region has 13 residues. Germline V gene data show CDR1 as SGHTA and CDR2 as FQGNSA. Between the trimmed V and J ends, which lost 2 bases and 5 bases, there was a span of 9 bases. The CDR3 DNA is TGTGCCAGCAGCTTACATTCCGACGAGACCCAGTACTTC. The encoded protein is CASSLHSDETQYF.

V and J are TRBV9 and TRBJ1-2; no reliable D call. This CDR3 is built from 14 residues. The ends were cut back, 4 bases at V and 8 bases at J, with 18 bases in the middle. Germline CDR1 is SGDLS and CDR2 is YYNGEE. This CDR3 reads CASSWTAATGGYTF. The CDR3, as DNA: TGTGCCAGCAGCTGGACGGCTGCCACTGGGGGCTACACCTTC.

The chain employs TRBV6-6 and TRBJ2-1; D is unclear. Trimming removed 6 bases at V and 4 bases at J, with 4 bases between. CDR3 length: 11 residues. Germline assignment: CDR1 MNHNY and CDR2 SVGAGI (reference sequence). The CDR3 is CASSVYNEQFF. In DNA, the CDR3 is TGTGCCAGCAGCGTATACAATGAGCAGTTCTTC.

The V and J genes are TRBV5-4 and TRBJ2-5; TRBD1 might be the D (6 bases). This CDR3 has 15 residues. With 3 bases removed from V and 1 base from J, the gap between germline ends came to 13 bases. From germline, CDR1 is SGHNT and CDR2 YYREEE (reference sequence). CDR3 DNA sequence: TGTGCCAGCAGCTCCTTTACAGGGCTCCAAGAGACCCAGTACTTC. It codes for CASSSFTGLQETQYF.

The J gene is TRBJ2-3, the V gene TRBV28; TRBD1 agrees at 8 bases. Germline lookup yields CDR1 MDHEN and CDR2 SYDVKM. The CDR3 spans 17 residues. The J segment lost 8 bases and the V segment lost 5 bases, leaving 18 bases of the junction unmatched. CDR3 nucleotide sequence: TGTGCCAGCAGTCCTAGTCCCGGGACAGGTTTGGAGGGTACGCAGTATTTT. Encoded protein: CASSPSPGTGLEGTQYF.

With regard to this clone: One junction end disagrees with the germline gene, perhaps due to a read error. The chain recombines TRBV7-2 with TRBJ2-7; D gene ambiguous. The CDR3 is 14 amino acids. Germline loops: CDR1 SGHTA, CDR2 FQGNSA. As DNA, the CDR3 is TGCGCCAGCAGCCAAGAAATAGGGAAGGACGAGCAGTACTTC. Translated, it gives CASSQEIGKDEQYF. Based on the CDR3 plus reference TRBV7-2 and TRBJ2-7, the full variable domain is GAGVSQSPSNKVTEKGKDVELRCDPISGHTALYWYRQSLGQGLEFLIYFQGNSAPDKSGLPSDRFSAERTGGSVSTLTIQRTQQEDSAVYLCASSQEIGKDEQYFGPGTRLTVT.

As for this clone: Germline is not matched at one junction end, which may reflect a read error. The V and J genes are TRBV2 and TRBJ2-4; 7 nucleotides align to TRBD2. The CDR3 extends over 13 amino acids. Germline CDR1 and CDR2: SNHLY and FYNNEI. The CDR3 spells CASSEGLAASRGF. For the CDR3, the DNA is TGTGCCAGCAGTGAAGGACTAGCAGCTTCCAGAGGCTTC.

The J gene is TRBJ2-1, the V gene TRBV18; 12 bases map to TRBD2. V dropped 2 bases and J dropped 9; count of bases not matched to a gene: 5. The CDR3 loop spans 15 amino acids. Germline CDR1 KGHSH, CDR2 LQKENI. CDR3 region: CASSPTSGRITEQFF. CDR3 DNA sequence: TGTGCCAGCTCACCAACTAGCGGGAGGATCACTGAGCAGTTCTTC.